One sample yielded the 14 T cell receptor beta chains listed below, sequenced in a study of blood T cell repertoires in COVID-19. The method was immunoSEQ multiplex PCR; TCRdb's version includes in-frame clones alone and lacks a portion of them. The sample includes some 160,000 clones, approximately 79% seen only once; the top ten take over 15%. Source material: PBMCs or T cells enriched from blood (not recorded which). Every receptor here comes from an older woman in a cohort exposed to, infected with or recovered from COVID-19 (not recorded which).

This chain uses TRBV2 with TRBJ2-1, with D perhaps TRBD2 (6 bases). From germline, CDR1 is SNHLY and CDR2 FYNNEI. This CDR3 is 13 amino acids long. V was clipped by 8 bases and J by 4 bases, with 12 bases between them. The CDR3 is CASELGGYNEQFF. CDR3 in DNA: TGTGCCAGCGAGTTGGGGGGTTACAATGAGCAGTTCTTC.

The chain is built from TRBV7-3 and TRBJ2-1; 7 nucleotides agree with TRBD2. Germline assignment: CDR1 SGHTA and CDR2 FQGTGA. The ends lost 3 bases at V and 6 bases at J; junction bases unmatched: 8. This CDR3 comprises 15 residues. The CDR3 protein is CASSFSGTNFNEQFF. As DNA, the CDR3 is TGTGCCAGCAGCTTCTCCGGGACTAACTTCAATGAGCAGTTCTTC.

In its sample, this clone was seen a few times. This sequence joins TRBV19 and TRBJ1-3; a possible D gene is TRBD1 (6 bases). V lost 8 bases to trimming and J lost 0 bases, with 8 bases between them. Germline CDR1 and CDR2: LNHDA and SQIVND (reference sequence). The CDR3 length is 13 residues. CDR3 coding DNA: TGTGCCAGTCAGGGGATCTCTGGAAACACCATATATTTT. It translates to CASQGISGNTIYF.

This clone has only one observation. The gene calls are TRBV7-3 and TRBJ2-1; unclear D gene. The CDR3 has 13 residues. The V and J ends lost 2 bases and 6 bases respectively, with 8 bases between them. Looked up from germline, CDR1 is SGHTA and CDR2 is FQGTGA. The CDR3 region has the DNA TGTGCCAGCAGCTTAGGTAGTTCCAATGAGCAGTTCTTC. Translated, it gives CASSLGSSNEQFF. Based on the CDR3 plus reference TRBV7-3 and TRBJ2-1, the full variable domain is GAGVSQTPSNKVTEKGKYVELRCDPISGHTALYWYRQSLGQGPEFLIYFQGTGAADDSGLPNDRFFAVRPEGSVSTLKIQRTERGDSAVYLCASSLGSSNEQFFGPGTRLTVL.

This clone occurred a few times. This chain uses TRBV3-1 (or the pseudogene TRBV3-2) with TRBJ1-2; 10 bases fit TRBD1. This CDR3 is built from 17 residues. In germline, CDR1 is LGHDT, CDR2 YNNKEL (reference sequence). V gave up 3 bases and J gave up 6 bases; unmatched junction bases: 13. The CDR3 region has the DNA TGTGCCAGCAGCCAGGGACCAGTCTGGACAGGGGGAGATGGCTACACCTTC. This gives the protein CASSQGPVWTGGDGYTF.

The V gene is TRBV7-9, the J gene TRBJ1-5; a weak D match, TRBD1 (6 bases). Trimming shortened V by 7 bases and J by 6 bases, and 10 bases separated the two germline ends. Germline V gene sequence: CDR1 SEHNR, CDR2 FQNEAQ (reference sequence). The CDR3 loop spans 12 amino acids. The CDR3 reads CASTTGSQPQHF. DNA for the CDR3: TGTGCCAGCACAACAGGGTCTCAGCCCCAGCATTTT.

This clone turned up a few times. The rearrangement uses TRBV28 and TRBJ2-7; TRBD2 matches at 8 bases. Trimming took 4 bases from V and 1 from J; bases not matched to a gene: 6. The CDR3 runs to 15 residues. Germline V gene data show CDR1 as MDHEN and CDR2 as SYDVKM. DNA of the CDR3: TGTGCCAGCAGTTCGAGCGGGAGATTTTCCTACGAGCAGTACTTC. Amino acids: CASSSSGRFSYEQYF. Full variable domain (missing parts from reference TRBV28 and TRBJ2-7): DVKVTQSSRYLVKRTGEKVFLECVQDMDHENMFWYRQDPGLGLRLIYFSYDVKMKEKGDIPEGYSVSREKKERFSLILESASTNQTSMYLCASSSSGRFSYEQYFGPGTRLTVT.

This clone was observed a handful of times. The CDR3, as DNA: TGCGCCAGCAGCCAAGAGGGAATCGGGACAGGGGCGCCGTATGGCTACACCTTC. Translating it yields CASSQEGIGTGAPYGYTF. The chain is built from TRBV4-1 and TRBJ1-2, with 10 bases identical to TRBD1. Germline loops: CDR1 MGHRA, CDR2 YSYEKL. J lost 5 bases, V lost 0 bases, and 12 bases had no gene match. The CDR3 spans 18 residues.

The gene calls are TRBV14 and TRBJ1-1; D ambiguous. The germline gives CDR1 SGHDN, CDR2 FVKESK. V was cut by 1 base and J by 4 bases, with 7 bases left in between. The CDR3 is made up of 13 amino acids. The CDR3, as DNA: TGTGCCAGCAGCCAAGTTCCCGTCACTGAAGCTTTCTTT. Translating it yields CASSQVPVTEAFF.

This clone was seen a single time. V usage is TRBV6-1 and J usage is TRBJ1-3; no definite D call. The germline V gene has CDR1 MNHNS and CDR2 SASEGT. V was pared by 1 base and J by 4 bases, with 17 bases between. This CDR3 is 17 amino acids long. The chain's CDR3 is CASSEVAARGRGNTIYF. The CDR3 nucleotides read TGTGCCAGCAGTGAAGTGGCAGCCAGAGGAAGGGGAAACACCATATATTTT.

CDR3 DNA sequence: TGTGCCAGCAGTTTACCCCCTCAAGAGACCCAGTACTTC. Translation gives CASSLPPQETQYF. The gene calls are TRBV12-3 or TRBV12-4 and TRBJ2-5; D not resolved. The V end was cut by 2 bases, the J end by 2 bases, with 6 bases between. The CDR3 is 13 amino acids.

V usage is TRBV3-1 (or the pseudogene TRBV3-2) and J usage is TRBJ2-7; 10 bases are shared with TRBD1. Per the germline V gene, CDR1 is LGHDT and CDR2 is YNNKEL (reference sequence). The CDR3 has 14 amino acids. The ends lost 3 bases at V and 5 bases at J; junction bases unmatched: 4. In DNA form, the CDR3 reads TGTGCCAGCAGCCACGGGACAGGGGTTCACGAGCAGTACTTC. Protein sequence: CASSHGTGVHEQYF.

This chain joins TRBV6-5 and TRBJ1-4; 9 bases agree with TRBD1. The CDR3 totals 14 residues. V dropped 6 bases and J dropped 7; count of bases not matched to a gene: 6. Germline lookup yields CDR1 MNHEY and CDR2 SVGAGI. The CDR3 loop is CASSRDRVGEKLFF. The CDR3 DNA is TGTGCCAGCAGCCGGGACAGGGTGGGTGAAAAACTGTTTTTT.

V usage is TRBV5-1 and J usage is TRBJ2-1, with TRBD2 matching over 9 bases. From germline, CDR1 is SGHRS and CDR2 YFSETQ. After removal of 4 bases from V and 8 bases from J, the junction contained 13 bases not matched to a gene. The CDR3 spans 16 residues. The DNA of the CDR3 is TGCGCCAGCAGCAAAGCTCCGGGACTAGCTTTCTATGAGCAGTTCTTC. This sequence encodes CASSKAPGLAFYEQFF.